A single sample gave rise to the 27 T cell receptor beta chains below, sequenced in a study of T-cell memory formation after mild COVID-19. TCRdb recomputed calls from the 5' RACE reads with MiXCR, one row per CDR3 protein. The table includes roughly 190,000 distinct CDR3 sequences, roughly a tenth detected once. The sample taken for sequencing was PBMCs or a T cell subset sorted from them (not recorded which). Receptors were obtained from a man between 18 and 35 years old who had mild COVID-19 (a few samples of this study predate the infection). Cell type and time point are not known.

This clonotype has only a few counts. V is TRBV18 and J is TRBJ1-1, with no clear D. V was cut by 5 bases and J by 6 bases, with 19 bases left in between. This CDR3 is 15 amino acids long. From germline, CDR1 is KGHSH and CDR2 LQKENI. In DNA, the CDR3 is TGTGCCAGCTCATCAGGAGGCAGGTCAGAGGCTGAAGCTTTCTTT. It specifies CASSSGGRSEAEAFF.

The table lists this clonotype with a few counts. The chain has TRBV28 and TRBJ2-2, with 7 nucleotides matching TRBD1. The CDR3 contains 15 residues. Per the germline V gene, CDR1 is MDHEN and CDR2 is SYDVKM. The trim removed 6 bases at V and 5 bases at J, leaving 9 bases unmatched. The CDR3: CASRVSTGRTGELFF. The CDR3 nucleotides are TGTGCCAGCAGGGTTTCGACAGGGCGTACCGGGGAGCTGTTTTTT.

The chain employs TRBV9 and TRBJ1-4; D gene unclear. Per germline, CDR1 SGDLS and CDR2 YYNGEE. Trimming took 2 bases from V and 0 from J, leaving 5 bases between them. CDR3 length: 14 residues. The CDR3 coding sequence is TGTGCCAGCAGCGTCACCGCAACTAATGAAAAACTGTTTTTT. Its protein product is CASSVTATNEKLFF.

This clonotype was observed a few times. The chain carries TRBV11-1 and TRBJ2-3; 8 positions agree with TRBD2. The germline CDR1 and CDR2 sequences are SGHAT and FQDESV (reference sequence). V shed 8 bases, J shed 3 bases, and the junction held 7 bases outside the gene matches. The CDR3 contains 14 residues. Here the CDR3 DNA reads TGTGCCAGCCGTCGGGAGGGGGGGACAGATACGCAGTATTTT. Its protein is CASRREGGTDTQYF. The full variable domain, with the rest looked up from reference TRBV11-1 and TRBJ2-3, is EAEVAQSPRYKITEKSQAVAFWCDPISGHATLYWYRQILGQGPELLVQFQDESVVDDSQLPKDRFSAERLKGVDSTLKIQPAELGDSAMYLCASRREGGTDTQYFGPGTRLTVL.

This clonotype was found many times. The chain couples TRBV28 to TRBJ2-2, with D possibly matching TRBD2 (6 bases). The CDR3 extends over 12 amino acids. The germline V gene has CDR1 MDHEN and CDR2 SYDVKM. V lost 8 bases and J 6 bases, leaving 10 bases between the germline ends. CDR3 bases: TGTGCCAGCGGAGGGGAGCCCGGGGAGCTGTTTTTT. Its protein is CASGGEPGELFF.

The table lists this clonotype with a few counts. The V call is TRBV7-3, the J call TRBJ2-5; D is perhaps TRBD1 or TRBD2 (7 bases each). The length of the CDR3 is 13 residues. Germline CDR1 SGHTA, CDR2 FQGTGA. V shed 0 bases and J shed 12 bases, with 14 bases lying between them. CDR3 amino acids: CASSLTGGTVEYF. The CDR3 nucleotides read TGTGCCAGCAGCTTAACGGGGGGGACAGTAGAGTACTTC.

This clonotype has at least ten counts. The V call is TRBV7-9, the J call TRBJ2-1; D is undetermined. Trimming took 5 bases from V and 7 from J, leaving 6 bases between them. The CDR3 runs 11 residues. Germline V gene lookup returns CDR1 SEHNR and CDR2 FQNEAQ (reference sequence). CDR3 nucleotides: TGTGCCAGCAGCCCCCAGAATGAGCAGTTCTTC. Its protein product is CASSPQNEQFF.

This clonotype occurred many times. This CDR3 reads CASSLETADDEQYV. CDR3 DNA sequence: TGTGCCAGCAGCCTAGAGACAGCCGATGACGAGCAGTACGTC. V and J are TRBV7-4 and TRBJ2-7; maybe TRBD1 (5 bases). V lost 5 bases and J lost 5, with 16 bases in between. The germline gives CDR1 SGHVT, CDR2 SQSDAQ. The CDR3 spans 14 residues.

This clonotype was observed a few times. The chain is built from TRBV7-2 and TRBJ2-5; 13 bases agree with TRBD2. Germline CDR1 and CDR2: SGHTA and FQGNSA. The CDR3 spans 15 residues. The V segment lost 5 bases and the J segment 5 bases; nucleotides outside the gene matches: 5. Here the CDR3 DNA reads TGTGCCAGCAGCATCCGACTAGCGGGGGGCGAGACCCAGTACTTC. The encoded protein is CASSIRLAGGETQYF.

The chain links TRBV6-5 to TRBJ2-3; D unclear. Germline loops: CDR1 MNHEY, CDR2 SVGAGI. CDR3 length: 15 amino acids. Trimming removed 7 bases at V and 0 bases at J, with 14 bases between. CDR3 nucleotide sequence: TGTGCCAGCATTCCACGGGTATCAAGCACAGATACGCAGTATTTT. Protein: CASIPRVSSTDTQYF.

This clonotype showed up just a few times. The chain recombines TRBV11-2 with TRBJ1-1; a weak D match, TRBD1 (5 bases). Germline V gene data show CDR1 as SGHAT and CDR2 as FQNNGV. Trimming pared 7 bases from V and 0 bases from J, leaving 15 bases between. The CDR3 is 15 amino acids. CDR3 DNA: TGTGCCAGCACTTTAGGAGGGACGGTGAACACTGAAGCTTTCTTT. This codes for CASTLGGTVNTEAFF.

The chain combines TRBV6-6 with TRBJ2-5; the D gene is possibly TRBD1 (6 bases). CDR1 and CDR2 from the germline V gene are MNHNY and SVGAGI (reference sequence). This CDR3 comprises 12 residues. Deletions cut 10 bases from V and 0 bases from J, with 9 bases between. The CDR3 DNA follows: TGTGCCATCCAGGGGTACCAAGAGACCCAGTACTTC. It translates to CAIQGYQETQYF.

V usage is TRBV5-1 and J usage is TRBJ1-1; TRBD1 is a possible D gene (5 bases). Germline V gene sequence: CDR1 SGHRS, CDR2 YFSETQ. CDR3 length: 13 amino acids. V lost 0 bases and J lost 10, with 13 bases in between. CDR3 loop: CASSLASGGAAFF. The CDR3 DNA reads TGCGCCAGCAGCTTGGCCTCCGGGGGTGCAGCTTTCTTT.

The sample holds many counts of this clonotype. This chain's CDR3 is CASNPGGSRNLPRSGANVLTF. The CDR3 DNA sequence: TGTGCCAGCAACCCCGGTGGCAGCCGGAACCTCCCACGGTCTGGGGCCAACGTCCTGACTTTC. J is TRBJ2-6 and V is TRBV6-2 or TRBV6-3; D is ambiguous. The CDR3 has 21 amino acids. CDR1 MNHEY and CDR2 SVGEGT come from the germline V gene. V was pared by 7 bases and J by 1 base, with 29 bases between.

The chain links TRBV12-3 or TRBV12-4 to TRBJ2-3; 7 nucleotides agree with TRBD1. J was trimmed by 8 bases and V by 6 bases; bases with no gene match: 5. The CDR3 is 12 residues long. In DNA form, the CDR3 reads TGTGCCAGCAGGCACAGGGGTGCTACGCAGTATTTT. Its protein is CASRHRGATQYF.

This clonotype appeared many times. The V gene is TRBV3-1, the J gene TRBJ2-3; 8 bases are a match to TRBD2. CDR1 and CDR2 (germline): LGHDT, YNNKEL (reference sequence). The CDR3 consists of 13 residues. With V trimmed by 8 bases and J by 6 bases, 7 bases remained unmatched. The CDR3: CASQPGGRDTQYF. CDR3 coding DNA: TGTGCCAGCCAACCGGGGGGGCGTGATACGCAGTATTTT.

Ten or more counts support this clonotype. This chain joins TRBV7-2 and TRBJ2-2; perhaps TRBD1 as D (6 bases). The CDR3 is 15 amino acids. V gave up 1 base and J gave up 6 bases, with 12 bases separating them. The germline CDR1 and CDR2 sequences are SGHTA and FQGNSA. CDR3 nucleotide sequence: TGTGCCAGCAGCTTAGTTTGGGGGCAAGCCGGGGAGCTGTTTTTT. Protein sequence: CASSLVWGQAGELFF.

The V call is TRBV2, the J call TRBJ1-3; D perhaps matches TRBD1 (5 bases). CDR1 is SNHLY, CDR2 FYNNEI, per germline. This CDR3 spans 15 amino acids. V gave up 7 bases and J gave up 0 bases, with 13 bases separating them. The CDR3 region is CASTTDASSGNTIYF. Written as DNA, the CDR3 is TGTGCCAGCACGACAGACGCGAGCTCTGGAAACACCATATATTTT.

The J gene is TRBJ1-4, the V gene TRBV10-3; the D gene is possibly TRBD1 (6 bases). Germline CDR1 ENHRY, CDR2 SYGVKD. The CDR3 contains 15 residues. Trimming stripped 3 bases from V and 1 base from J, with 9 bases between. CDR3 amino acids: CAISDSRGTNEKLFF. The CDR3 coding sequence is TGTGCCATCAGTGATTCCAGGGGAACTAATGAAAAACTGTTTTTT.

This clonotype was seen a few times. V and J are TRBV5-6 and TRBJ1-5; tentative D call: TRBD1 (6 bases). The CDR3 totals 14 residues. V was shortened by 0 bases and J by 7 bases, with 11 bases between the two germline ends. CDR1 and CDR2 from the germline V gene are SGHDT and YYEEEE. The CDR3 sequence: CASSLALGQQPQHF. For the CDR3, the DNA is TGTGCCAGCAGCTTGGCTTTGGGACAACAGCCCCAGCATTTT.

This clonotype was picked up a small number of times. The V and J genes are TRBV27 and TRBJ2-1, with 9 bases fitting TRBD1. The CDR3 is 16 residues long. Germline CDR1 is MNHEY and CDR2 is SMNVEV (reference sequence). The J segment lost 4 bases and the V segment lost 7 bases, leaving 11 bases of the junction unmatched. DNA for the CDR3: TGTGCCAGCACACAGGCCAGCGGGACAGGGTACAATGAGCAGTTCTTC. Translating it yields CASTQASGTGYNEQFF.

This clonotype was picked up a small number of times. This chain connects TRBV7-2 to TRBJ2-5, with D perhaps matching TRBD2 (6 bases). Germline V gene lookup returns CDR1 SGHTA and CDR2 FQGNSA. V lost 5 bases and J 5 bases, leaving 12 bases between the germline ends. The CDR3 consists of 13 residues. CDR3 nucleotide sequence: TGTGCCAGCAGCCCAAGGACTATGGAGACCCAGTACTTC. Residues: CASSPRTMETQYF.

The chain employs TRBV4-1 and TRBJ2-1; no reliable D call. The V gene lost 3 bases and the J gene lost 9 bases, with 18 bases spanning the gap. The CDR3 extends over 15 amino acids. Germline V CDR1 and CDR2: MGHRA, YSYEKL. The CDR3 is CASSHPTVAPGEQFF. CDR3 in DNA: TGCGCCAGCAGCCATCCCACCGTAGCCCCCGGTGAGCAGTTCTTC.

This rearrangement joins TRBV15 to TRBJ1-1; possibly TRBD1 for D (6 bases). V lost 5 bases and J lost 5, with 12 bases in between. Germline-derived CDR1 and CDR2 are LNHNV and YYDKDF (reference sequence). The CDR3 sequence is 13 residues long. The CDR3 here is CATSGTGRTEAFF. CDR3 bases: TGTGCCACCAGCGGTACAGGGAGGACTGAAGCTTTCTTT.

This clonotype has just a few counts. This chain joins TRBV7-2 and TRBJ1-1, with TRBD1 as a possible D gene (5 bases). Germline CDR1 is SGHTA and CDR2 is FQGNSA. The CDR3 loop spans 14 amino acids. V was clipped by 6 bases and J by 1 base, with 12 bases between them. CDR3 in DNA: TGTGCCAGCAGACGGGACGGTTCGAACACTGAAGCTTTCTTT. This gives the protein CASRRDGSNTEAFF.

This clonotype was found a few times. The J gene is TRBJ1-3, the V gene TRBV7-9; D gene ambiguous. With 5 bases removed from V and 1 base from J, the gap between germline ends came to 12 bases. CDR1 is SEHNR, CDR2 FQNEAQ, per germline (reference sequence). CDR3 length: 15 residues. The CDR3 sequence is CASSTSWGSGNTIYF. The DNA for the CDR3 is TGTGCCAGCAGCACTAGCTGGGGATCTGGAAACACCATATATTTT. Using reference TRBV7-9 and TRBJ1-3 for the parts outside the CDR3, the full variable domain is DTGVSQNPRHKITKRGQNVTFRCDPISEHNRLYWYRQTLGQGPEFLTYFQNEAQLEKSRLLSDRFSAERPKGSFSTLEIQRTEQGDSAMYLCASSTSWGSGNTIYFGEGSWLTVV.

The chain carries TRBV7-6 and TRBJ2-3; D gene ambiguous. The CDR3 has 15 residues. Germline V lookup: CDR1 SGHVS, CDR2 FNYEAQ. V lost 2 bases to trimming and J lost 0 bases, with 9 bases between them. The CDR3 here is CASSLRQGSTDTQYF. CDR3 sequence (DNA): TGTGCCAGCAGCTTACGGCAAGGCAGCACAGATACGCAGTATTTT.